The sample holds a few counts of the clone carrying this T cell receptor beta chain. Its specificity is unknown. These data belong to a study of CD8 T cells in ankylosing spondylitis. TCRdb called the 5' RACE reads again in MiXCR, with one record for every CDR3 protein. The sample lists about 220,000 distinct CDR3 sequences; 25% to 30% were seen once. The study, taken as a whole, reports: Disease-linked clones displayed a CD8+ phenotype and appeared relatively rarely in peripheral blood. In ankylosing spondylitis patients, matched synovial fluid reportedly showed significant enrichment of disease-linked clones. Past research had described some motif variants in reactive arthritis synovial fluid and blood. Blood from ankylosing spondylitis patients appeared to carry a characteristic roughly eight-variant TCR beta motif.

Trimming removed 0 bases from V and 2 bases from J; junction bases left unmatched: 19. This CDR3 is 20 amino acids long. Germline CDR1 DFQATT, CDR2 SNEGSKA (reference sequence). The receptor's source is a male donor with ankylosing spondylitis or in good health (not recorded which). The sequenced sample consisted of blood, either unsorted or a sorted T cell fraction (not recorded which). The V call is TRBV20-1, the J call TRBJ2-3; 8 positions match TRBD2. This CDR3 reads CSAREGWSSGTRSFTDTQYF. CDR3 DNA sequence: TGCAGTGCTAGAGAGGGGTGGAGTAGCGGGACACGAAGTTTCACAGATACGCAGTATTTT.